This is a list of T cell receptor beta chains from one sample in a study of T cell repertoires in aging, cancer and after chemotherapy. One entry per CDR3 protein, called by TCRdb with MiXCR from the multiplex PCR reads. This table has about 11,000 distinct CDR3 sequences, around 25% appearing once. Sequenced material: blood. The source is a human donor in good health. The CDR3 runs from the conserved cysteine through the conserved F or W. A D gene is named only where the DNA matches it firmly. For some rows the clone size is stated as once, few or many, or as a class when expanded; others skip it.

TRBV20-1	-	TRBJ1-6	few	CSARGVTGLYSPLHF	TGCAGTGCTAGAGGCGTCACAGGGCTTTATTCACCCCTCCACTTT
TRBV5-4	-	TRBJ1-2	few	CASSDGSGVMGYTF	TGTGCCAGCAGCGATGGATCAGGGGTGATGGGCTACACCTTC
TRBV20-1	-	TRBJ1-2	medium-sized	CSARGIQGKPF	TGCAGTGCTAGAGGCATACAAGGCAAGCCCTTC
TRBV12-3/TRBV12-4	TRBD1	TRBJ2-2	medium-sized	CASRGTGSTGELFF	TGTGCCAGCAGGGGGACAGGGAGCACCGGGGAGCTGTTTTTT
TRBV12-3/TRBV12-4	TRBD2	TRBJ2-3	few	CASSSRGGNTDTQYF	TGTGCCAGCAGTTCTCGCGGGGGGAACACAGATACGCAGTATTTT
TRBV5-1	TRBD1	TRBJ2-2	-	CASSSTAGQANTGELFF	TGCGCCAGCAGCTCGACGGCGGGACAGGCGAACACCGGGGAGCTGTTTTTT
TRBV7-9	TRBD1	TRBJ2-6	medium-sized	CASRIGQGVANVLTF	TGTGCCAGCAGGATCGGGCAGGGGGTAGCCAACGTCCTGACTTTC
TRBV6-6	-	TRBJ1-1	medium-sized	CASSYTRNTEAFF	TGTGCCAGCAGTTATACGCGAAACACTGAAGCTTTCTTT
TRBV12-3/TRBV12-4	TRBD1	TRBJ1-2	medium-sized	CASSSRTGADTF	TGTGCCAGCAGTTCCCGGACAGGGGCGGACACCTTC
TRBV6-5	TRBD2	TRBJ2-7	few	CASRRPGLAGGPLAEQYF	TGTGCCAGCAGGCGACCTGGACTAGCGGGGGGGCCTTTAGCCGAGCAGTACTTC
TRBV6-1	-	TRBJ1-1	medium-sized	CASMDGYTEAFF	TGTGCCAGCATGGACGGTTACACTGAAGCTTTCTTT
TRBV12-3/TRBV12-4	-	TRBJ1-2	-	CASSRRGELYGYTF	TGTGCCAGCAGCCGCCGGGGGGAGCTATATGGCTACACCTTC
TRBV7-3	-	TRBJ2-1	-	CASSVRASYNEQFF	TGTGCCAGCAGTGTTAGGGCCTCCTACAATGAGCAGTTCTTC
TRBV14	-	TRBJ2-1	few	CASSQFSEQFF	TGTGCCAGCAGCCAATTTAGTGAGCAGTTCTTC
TRBV19	TRBD1	TRBJ2-7	medium-sized	CASSTDRGAYEQYF	TGTGCCAGTAGTACGGACAGGGGAGCCTACGAGCAGTACTTC
TRBV20-1	-	TRBJ1-4	few	CSANPFGPNEKLFF	TGCAGTGCTAACCCTTTCGGGCCCAATGAAAAACTGTTTTTT
TRBV6-1	-	TRBJ1-4	medium-sized	CASSPTVGEKLFF	TGTGCCAGCAGCCCGACTGTAGGCGAAAAACTGTTTTTT
TRBV4-1	-	TRBJ2-1	few	CASSRDGGYEQFF	TGCGCCAGCAGCCGCGACGGAGGGTATGAGCAGTTCTTC
TRBV7-2	-	TRBJ1-6	few	CASSLGGEGNSPLHF	TGTGCCAGCAGCTTAGGGGGCGAGGGTAATTCACCCCTCCACTTT
TRBV28	-	TRBJ1-3	-	CASSRPSSGNTIYF	TGTGCCAGCAGCCGACCCAGCTCTGGAAACACCATATATTTT
TRBV18	TRBD1	TRBJ1-6	-	CASSRTGTGASSYNSPLHF	TGTGCCAGCTCACGGACCGGGACAGGGGCAAGCTCCTATAATTCACCCCTCCACTTT
TRBV28	-	TRBJ2-7	-	CASSSKIRGNEQYF	TGTGCCAGCAGCTCTAAAATACGCGGCAACGAGCAGTACTTC
TRBV19	-	TRBJ2-7	medium-sized	CASSIGGGFYEQYF	TGTGCCAGTAGTATCGGAGGGGGTTTCTACGAGCAGTACTTC
TRBV20-1	-	TRBJ1-3	few	CSAKAPYGGTIYF	TGCAGTGCTAAGGCGCCTTACGGGGGCACCATATATTTT
TRBV6-5	TRBD1	TRBJ2-5	medium-sized	CASSYSGQGQGETQYF	TGTGCCAGCAGTTACTCTGGACAGGGGCAAGGGGAGACCCAGTACTTC
TRBV20-1	-	TRBJ2-3	medium-sized	CSAKRGPHSTDTQYF	TGCAGTGCTAAACGGGGGCCCCATAGCACAGATACGCAGTATTTT
TRBV20-1	TRBD1	TRBJ2-7	medium-sized	CSARSAGQGGSEQYF	TGCAGTGCTAGGTCGGCGGGACAGGGTGGATCGGAGCAGTACTTC
TRBV20-1	-	TRBJ2-1	medium-sized	CSAREGSVYNEQFF	TGCAGTGCTAGAGAGGGGTCCGTCTACAATGAGCAGTTCTTC
TRBV4-2	TRBD2	TRBJ2-7	-	CASSQDMTGGVREQYF	TGTGCCAGCAGCCAAGATATGACGGGGGGGGTGCGGGAGCAGTACTTC
TRBV18	TRBD1	TRBJ2-5	-	CASSPGDRGETQYF	TGTGCCAGCTCACCAGGGGACAGGGGCGAGACCCAGTACTTC
TRBV20-1	TRBD2	TRBJ2-3	few	CSAREGHYSGGAGDTQYF	TGCAGTGCTAGAGAGGGACATTATAGCGGGGGGGCCGGAGATACGCAGTATTTT
TRBV4-2	-	TRBJ2-7	few	CASSQEPSSSYEQYF	TGTGCCAGCAGCCAAGAACCTAGCAGCTCCTACGAGCAGTACTTC
TRBV5-6	-	TRBJ2-3	few	CASSLNTDTQYF	TGTGCCAGCAGCCTAAATACAGATACGCAGTATTTT
TRBV19	TRBD2	TRBJ2-1	medium-sized	CASSIGGGLTEQFF	TGTGCCAGTAGTATCGGGGGGGGACTGACTGAGCAGTTCTTC
TRBV6-5	TRBD2	TRBJ2-1	-	CASRKAGGQGNEQFF	TGTGCCAGCAGAAAAGCGGGGGGCCAGGGGAATGAGCAGTTCTTC
TRBV29-1	TRBD2	TRBJ2-3	medium-sized	CSVPGLAVDTQYF	TGCAGCGTCCCGGGACTAGCGGTAGATACGCAGTATTTT
TRBV19	TRBD1	TRBJ2-3	-	CASLGQGRSDTQYF	TGTGCCAGTCTGGGACAGGGTAGGTCCGATACGCAGTATTTT
TRBV12-3/TRBV12-4	TRBD2	TRBJ2-5	-	CASRGTNQETQYF	TGTGCCAGCAGGGGGACTAATCAAGAGACCCAGTACTTC
TRBV18	-	TRBJ1-2	few	CASSPWGDRGYTF	TGTGCCAGCTCACCATGGGGAGACAGGGGCTACACCTTC
TRBV27	TRBD2	TRBJ2-1	medium-sized	CASSFVAGGNEQFF	TGTGCCAGCAGTTTCGTAGCGGGGGGAAATGAGCAGTTCTTC
TRBV7-6	TRBD2	TRBJ2-1	medium-sized	CASSSLAGYNEQFF	TGTGCCAGCAGTTCACTAGCGGGCTACAATGAGCAGTTCTTC
TRBV13	-	TRBJ1-2	medium-sized	CASSLTRGTYGYTF	TGTGCCAGCAGCTTGACAAGGGGGACCTATGGCTACACCTTC
TRBV30	-	TRBJ2-3	-	CAWARQWDSTDTQYF	TGTGCCTGGGCCAGACAGTGGGACAGCACAGATACGCAGTATTTT
TRBV7-9	-	TRBJ2-1	few	CASSSSHSYNEQFF	TGTGCCAGCAGCTCATCGCACTCCTACAATGAGCAGTTCTTC
TRBV7-9	-	TRBJ1-2	few	CASSSLYEGDF	TGTGCCAGCAGCTCTCTGTACGAGGGGGACTTC
TRBV29-1	-	TRBJ2-3	-	CSVEGVKDAASTDTQYF	TGCAGCGTTGAAGGGGTGAAGGATGCGGCTAGCACAGATACGCAGTATTTT
TRBV6-1	-	TRBJ2-4	-	CASSEVGGTGNIQYF	TGTGCCAGCAGTGAAGTTGGGGGCACGGGAAACATTCAGTACTTC
TRBV6-6	-	TRBJ2-3	-	CASNPRGQRGSTDTQYF	TGTGCCAGCAACCCCCGGGGGCAGCGGGGAAGCACAGATACGCAGTATTTT
TRBV20-1	TRBD2	TRBJ2-5	-	CSARDFRAGHQETQYF	TGCAGTGCTAGAGATTTCCGAGCGGGGCACCAAGAGACCCAGTACTTC